This T cell receptor (beta chain) came from a study of blood T cell repertoires in COVID-19. Study as a whole: Samples of COVID-19 (acute and convalescent) were obtained from the United States, Italy and Spain. Sample material is recorded as cDNA or gDNA derived from T cells, B-cell-depleted T cells, or PBMCs.

Some clones are missing from TCRdb's copy, which holds only in-frame ones; the method was immunoSEQ multiplex PCR. The sample consists of roughly 350,000 clones, roughly 90% of them appearing once. Two consecutive negative NP/OP PCR tests, clearance, or resolved symptoms defined Cohort 3 recovery. The TCR originated in a woman under 40 who had recovered from COVID-19. Specimen: PBMCs or T cells enriched from blood (not recorded which).

The CDR3: CASSLGPKVGNYGYTF. The CDR3 DNA follows: TGTGCCAGCAGCCTTGGGCCCAAAGTTGGTAACTATGGCTACACCTTC. The chain couples TRBV4-2 to TRBJ1-2; no reliable D call. The CDR3 is made up of 16 amino acids. Trimming pared 4 bases from V and 1 base from J, leaving 16 bases between. Germline assignment: CDR1 LGHNA and CDR2 YNFKEQ.